These 23 T cell receptor beta chains originate from one sample sequenced in a study of T cells in Graves' hyperthyroidism and ophthalmopathy. The TCR beta CDR3 regions underwent amplification using RNA transcripts as the source. HTBI primers were employed in a first-round RT-PCR of the TCR CDR3. Using its own MiXCR run on the multiplex PCR reads, TCRdb lists one record per CDR3 protein. The table shows fewer than 450,000 distinct CDR3 sequences, with 13% to 15% occurring only once. The sequencing input was blood. These receptors were taken from a woman aged 60-75 years with Graves' ophthalmopathy.

This clonotype has only a few counts. The CDR3 DNA reads as TGTGCCAGCACCCACCTCCTCAGGGAACCCAAAAACATTCAGTACTTC. This encodes CASTHLLREPKNIQYF. V usage is TRBV7-9 and J usage is TRBJ2-4; a weak D match, TRBD1 (5 bases). Trimming took 7 bases from V and 2 from J, leaving 18 bases between them. CDR1 and CDR2 from the germline V gene are SEHNR and FQNEAQ (reference sequence). The CDR3 contains 16 residues.

This clonotype was seen many times. The chain has TRBV20-1 and TRBJ2-7, with unresolved D. Germline V gene sequence: CDR1 DFQATT, CDR2 SNEGSKA (reference sequence). The CDR3 is 13 amino acids. The V end lost 3 bases, the J end lost 6 bases, and 15 bases lay between the germline ends. CDR3 protein: CSASRLSLSEQYF. In nucleotides, the CDR3 is TGCAGTGCTAGTCGACTGTCTCTGAGCGAGCAGTACTTC.

The chain is built from TRBV6-6 and TRBJ2-3, with D perhaps matching TRBD2 (6 bases). The germline gives CDR1 MNHNY, CDR2 SVGAGI (reference sequence). The germline V and J ends were trimmed by 0 bases and 6 bases, with 16 bases remaining between them. This CDR3 spans 16 amino acids. Here the CDR3 DNA reads TGTGCCAGCAGTTACTCGAAGGGACTTCCTAGGGATACGCAGTATTTT. It encodes CASSYSKGLPRDTQYF.

There are many counts of this clonotype. The chain is built from TRBV28 and TRBJ2-1; D gene unclear. Germline lookup yields CDR1 MDHEN and CDR2 SYDVKM. The CDR3 loop spans 11 amino acids. Trimming pared 6 bases from V and 5 bases from J, leaving 5 bases between. The CDR3 here is CASSPHNEQFF. The CDR3 bases are TGTGCCAGCAGCCCCCACAATGAGCAGTTCTTC.

In DNA, the CDR3 is TGCAGTGCGCGACAGGCTAGCGGGAGGAACTACCAAGAGACCCAGTACTTC. It encodes CSARQASGRNYQETQYF. The chain is built from TRBV20-1 and TRBJ2-5; 11 nucleotides agree with TRBD2. The V segment lost 6 bases and the J segment 0 bases; nucleotides outside the gene matches: 12. The CDR3 extends over 17 amino acids. CDR1 is DFQATT, CDR2 SNEGSKA, per germline (reference sequence).

To note about this clonotype: A much larger clone differs by one base, so this may be a read error. V gene TRBV2 combines with J gene TRBJ2-6; tentatively, D is TRBD1 (6 bases). The germline CDR1 and CDR2 sequences are SNHLY and FYNNEI. The CDR3 spans 15 residues. The chain's CDR3 is CAGSATGWGANVLTF. DNA for the CDR3: TGTGCCGGCAGTGCCACAGGGTGGGGGGCCAACGTCCTGACTTTC.

This clonotype has more than one count but fewer than ten. The chain has TRBV30 and TRBJ2-5, with 7 bases lining up with TRBD2. Germline V gene sequence: CDR1 GTSNPN, CDR2 SVGIG (reference sequence). The CDR3 covers 17 residues. V trimming: 2 bases; J trimming: 5 bases; junction bases outside the gene matches: 17. The DNA of the CDR3 is TGTGCCTGGAGTCGACTAGCTTCATTCGAAAAAGGGGAGACCCAGTACTTC. Its protein is CAWSRLASFEKGETQYF.

V and J are TRBV7-9 and TRBJ1-5; unclear D gene. There are 15 residues in the CDR3. With 4 bases removed from V and 4 bases from J, the gap between germline ends came to 14 bases. Per the germline V gene, CDR1 is SEHNR and CDR2 is FQNEAQ (reference sequence). CDR3 protein: CASSSETSGNQPQHF. The DNA for the CDR3 is TGTGCCAGCAGCTCAGAGACATCTGGGAATCAGCCCCAGCATTTT.

This clonotype was counted a few times. The J gene is TRBJ2-7, the V gene TRBV2; TRBD1 agrees at 7 bases. The CDR3 extends over 15 amino acids. The germline gives CDR1 SNHLY, CDR2 FYNNEI. Germline trimming cut 5 bases from V and 7 bases from J; bases unmatched to any gene: 14. The CDR3 DNA reads TGTGCCAGCAGTCCCCCGGGACAGAAAACCTCTGAGCAGTACTTC. Its protein product is CASSPPGQKTSEQYF.

The chain carries TRBV6-1 and TRBJ2-7; 10 positions agree with TRBD1. CDR1 is MNHNS and CDR2 is SASEGT in the germline V gene. Losses at the gene ends were 3 bases for V and 2 bases for J; bases not matched to a gene: 1. The CDR3 runs to 14 residues. CDR3 protein: CASSEGTGAYEQYF. In nucleotides, the CDR3 is TGTGCCAGCAGTGAGGGGACAGGGGCCTACGAGCAGTACTTC.

There are a few counts of this clonotype. The genes are TRBV29-1 and TRBJ2-3; a possible D gene is TRBD2 (6 bases). Trimming cost V 6 bases and J 3 bases, with 13 bases left between them. The CDR3 length is 13 residues. The V gene's germline CDR1 is SQVTM and CDR2 ANQGSEA. As DNA, the CDR3 is TGCAGCGTGGAGGGAGTCAGAACAGATACGCAGTATTTT. Translated: CSVEGVRTDTQYF.

This clonotype was seen a few times. The CDR3 reads CASSLTSGLDNEQFF. The CDR3 DNA reads TGTGCCAGCAGCCTAACTAGCGGGCTGGACAATGAGCAGTTCTTC. The chain recombines TRBV6-2 or TRBV6-3 with TRBJ2-1, with 9 bases fitting TRBD2. CDR3 length: 15 residues. V dropped 6 bases and J dropped 5; count of bases not matched to a gene: 8. Germline CDR1 is MNHEY and CDR2 is SVGEGT.

The chain links TRBV10-3 to TRBJ2-5; TRBD2 matches at 11 bases. V lost 0 bases to trimming and J lost 3 bases; unmatched junction nucleotides: 3. The CDR3 contains 16 residues. Germline lookup yields CDR1 ENHRY and CDR2 SYGVKD. The chain's CDR3 is CAISESLAGGEETQYF. CDR3 DNA sequence: TGTGCCATCAGTGAGTCGCTAGCGGGAGGCGAAGAGACCCAGTACTTC.

The rearrangement joins TRBV6-8 to TRBJ2-3, with D possibly TRBD2 on 6 matching bases. The germline V and J ends were trimmed by 2 bases and 6 bases, with 39 bases remaining between them. This CDR3 has 23 amino acids. Germline V lookup: CDR1 MNHGY, CDR2 SAAAGT. CDR3 in DNA: TGTGCCAGCAGTTACGAGAAACAAACAACGAGGCGGGAAGGAGCTCACCGAAGCGATACGCAGTATTTT. It translates to CASSYEKQTTRREGAHRSDTQYF.

This clonotype was picked up many times. The rearrangement links TRBV2 to TRBJ2-5; 9 bases agree with TRBD1. V shed 0 bases, J shed 2 bases, and the junction held 7 bases outside the gene matches. This CDR3 comprises 17 residues. Germline V gives CDR1 SNHLY, CDR2 FYNNEI. CDR3: CASSEASTGTGQETQYF. In DNA, the CDR3 is TGTGCCAGCAGTGAAGCGTCGACCGGGACAGGGCAAGAGACCCAGTACTTC.

V is TRBV15 and J is TRBJ1-2; D is uncertain. CDR1 and CDR2 from the germline V gene are LNHNV and YYDKDF (reference sequence). The CDR3 is made up of 12 amino acids. Trimming left V 0 bases short and J 5 bases short, with 4 bases between. The CDR3 spells CATSRDSYGYTF. The CDR3 nucleotides read TGTGCCACCAGCAGAGACAGTTATGGCTACACCTTC.

The chain recombines TRBV28 with TRBJ2-7; possibly TRBD1 or TRBD2 for D (6 bases each). This CDR3 has 22 residues. Germline CDR1 is MDHEN and CDR2 is SYDVKM. Deletions cut 10 bases from V and 5 bases from J, with 45 bases between. The CDR3 reads CATLSLTFGRDIRGSFLDEQYF. CDR3 in DNA: TGTGCCACCCTCAGTTTAACATTTGGGCGGGACATTCGAGGGAGCTTCCTGGACGAGCAGTACTTC.

This clonotype was counted many times. The genes are TRBV4-1 and TRBJ2-3; no firm D call. CDR1 is MGHRA, CDR2 YSYEKL, per germline. The CDR3 has 15 residues. V dropped 4 bases and J dropped 0 bases, with 11 bases sitting between them. The CDR3 loop reads CASSLVAESTDTQYF. CDR3 nucleotide sequence: TGCGCCAGCAGCCTGGTGGCAGAAAGCACAGATACGCAGTATTTT.

The chain has TRBV9 and TRBJ1-2; no reliable D call. The CDR3 consists of 13 residues. Per the germline V gene, CDR1 is SGDLS and CDR2 is YYNGEE. Trimming left V 0 bases short and J 8 bases short, with 11 bases between. The CDR3 DNA is TGTGCCAGCAGCGTAGGGATAGGGAGGGGCTACACCTTC. It encodes CASSVGIGRGYTF.

This clonotype was seen a few times. V and J are TRBV5-1 and TRBJ1-4; D remains ambiguous. Germline CDR1 SGHRS, CDR2 YFSETQ. The CDR3 consists of 14 residues. Trimming stripped 0 bases from V and 3 bases from J, with 6 bases between. The DNA for the CDR3 is TGCGCCAGCAGCTTGGGAGTTGCTAATGAAAAACTGTTTTTT. It codes for CASSLGVANEKLFF.

This clonotype showed up many times. V and J are TRBV20-1 and TRBJ2-5; tentative D call: TRBD2 (5 bases). Germline V lookup: CDR1 DFQATT, CDR2 SNEGSKA (reference sequence). This CDR3 region has 11 residues. The CDR3 region has the DNA TGCAGCGCCGGGGATCGGGAGACCCAGTACTTC. This gives the protein CSAGDRETQYF.

The chain joins TRBV6-5 to TRBJ1-5; D might be TRBD1 (6 bases). CDR1 and CDR2 (germline): MNHEY, SVGAGI. The CDR3 has 15 residues. Between the trimmed V and J ends, which lost 3 bases and 0 bases, there was a span of 9 bases. CDR3 sequence (DNA): TGTGCCAGCAGTTATGGACAGTTTAGCAATCAGCCCCAGCATTTT. Protein product: CASSYGQFSNQPQHF.

This clonotype appeared once. The chain joins TRBV7-3 to TRBJ2-5, with TRBD2 identical over 7 bases. Looked up from germline, CDR1 is SGHTA and CDR2 is FQGTGA. The CDR3 consists of 14 residues. V lost 4 bases and J lost 7; bases outside the gene matches: 9. The CDR3 bases are TGTGCCAGCAGCTCTCCGGGACTAACAGGGACCCAGTACTTC. Translating it yields CASSSPGLTGTQYF.